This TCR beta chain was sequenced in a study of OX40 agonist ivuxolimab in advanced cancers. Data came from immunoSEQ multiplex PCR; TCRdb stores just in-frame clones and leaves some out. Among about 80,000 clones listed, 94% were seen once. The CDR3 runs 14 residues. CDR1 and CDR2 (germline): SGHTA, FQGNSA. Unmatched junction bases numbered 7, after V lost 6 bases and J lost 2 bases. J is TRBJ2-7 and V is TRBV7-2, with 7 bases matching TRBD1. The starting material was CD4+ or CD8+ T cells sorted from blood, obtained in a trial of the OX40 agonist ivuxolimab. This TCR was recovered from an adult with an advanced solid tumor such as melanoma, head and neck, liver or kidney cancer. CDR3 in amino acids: CASSFDRATYEQYF. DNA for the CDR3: TGTGCCAGCAGTTTCGACAGGGCCACCTACGAGCAGTACTTC.